This T cell receptor (beta chain) is drawn from a study of blood T cell repertoires in COVID-19. Study information: COVID-19 samples collected from the United States, Italy and Spain covered acute and convalescent phases.

As originally analysed: Amplification with reference gene primers provided the estimates of nucleated cell counts. Generated by immunoSEQ multiplex PCR, the TCRdb table keeps only in-frame clones and is missing some. The D gene and trimming were derived from the DNA, and the V and J assignments and clone size from that table. The data hold about 270,000 clones, with about 85% observed a single time. Trimming at V came to 0 bases and at J to 4 bases, leaving 5 bases not matched to a gene. In germline, CDR1 is SGHKS, CDR2 YYEKEE (reference sequence). The CDR3 extends over 16 amino acids. This TCR was recovered from a human donor in a cohort sampled during active COVID-19. Sequenced input: peripheral blood. The chain couples TRBV5-5 to TRBJ1-3; TRBD1 aligns across 9 bases. The CDR3 loop reads CASSLGTGTGGNTIYF. The CDR3 nucleotides read TGTGCCAGCAGCTTGGGGACTGGGACAGGGGGAAACACCATATATTTT.